This TCR beta chain is from a study of beta chain features in type 1 diabetes. All of the isolated RNA was reverse transcribed, so expressed TCRB transcripts were sequenced. Assay: immunoSEQ multiplex PCR; the TCRdb copy retains only in-frame clones and omits some. The sample yields about 320,000 clones, roughly 15% seen once. This clone was detected only a few times. Its antigen is unknown. General study points: VDJ junctions sequenced from type 1 diabetes patients showed fewer insertions and more deletions.

The V and J ends lost 4 bases and 5 bases respectively, with 17 bases between them. The CDR3 contains 15 residues. Germline-derived CDR1 and CDR2 are MNHEY and SMNVEV (reference sequence). The V and J genes are TRBV27 and TRBJ1-2, with no clear D. The specimen was central memory CD4+ T cells from blood. This receptor was taken from a man aged 25 to 40 in good health. The CDR3: CASSSQQTRFYGYTF. CDR3 in DNA: TGTGCCAGCAGTTCACAGCAAACGCGCTTTTATGGCTACACCTTC.